The clone carrying this TCR beta chain showed up just a few times. Its antigen is currently unknown. This sample was taken from a study of T cell responses to AZD1222 COVID-19 vaccine. Study observations and caveats: The repertoires were collected only after the peak T cell response.

This table comes from immunoSEQ multiplex PCR, and its TCRdb copy is limited to in-frame clones, with some not included. The profile shows 90,000 to 100,000 clones, roughly 91% of them singletons. The TCR comes from an adult in good health. This specimen consisted of peripheral blood, obtained on day 0 of AZD1222 vaccination.

CDR3 sequence: CASGLEFWGATGELFF. The CDR3 bases are TGTGCTAGTGGTTTGGAATTCTGGGGGGCGACCGGGGAGCTGTTTTTT. V and J are TRBV12-5 and TRBJ2-2; D possibly matches TRBD1 or TRBD2 (6 bases each). With 1 base removed from V and 5 bases from J, the gap between germline ends came to 14 bases. The CDR3 covers 16 residues. CDR1 is LGHNT, CDR2 FRNRAP, per germline.